This T cell receptor (beta chain) was retrieved from a study of T cell repertoires in cytomegalovirus infection. A single record per CDR3 protein comes from TCRdb applying MiXCR to the reads. The sample consists of a few hundred thousand distinct CDR3 sequences, 30% to 40% of them appearing once. The length of the CDR3 is 14 residues. Trimming removed 2 bases from V and 4 bases from J, with 11 bases in between. Germline CDR1 and CDR2: MNHEY and SVGAGI. Study-wide findings and caveats: Within the response measured ex vivo, HLA-C-restricted CMV-specific TCR beta clonotypes were dominant. Accumulated public TCR beta family frequency recognized individuals carrying CMV together with the relevant HLA.

As regards this clonotype: Its antigen is as yet unknown.

The clonotype comes from a human donor in good health (CMV status not recorded). Some clones in this sample may be carry-over from other donors' samples. The chain couples TRBV6-5 to TRBJ2-5; perhaps TRBD1 as D (6 bases). Sequencing used cultured PBMCs, obtained from culture after CMV antigen stimulation. The DNA for the CDR3 is TGTGCCAGCAGTTACGCGACAGGTAGAGAGACCCAGTACTTC. Its translation: CASSYATGRETQYF.